One and the same sample provided the 11 T cell receptor beta chains below, sequenced in a study of blood T cell repertoires in COVID-19 (dated by TCRdb to about 2020). Libraries were constructed by the immunoSEQ multiplex PCR assay. Entries here come from immuneACCESS through TCRdb and include only in-frame sequences with V and J called. Some clones fail to appear in such tables; in the studies checked, an unresolved V gene covers under half of the shortfall, and the cause of the remainder is unknown. In all, the sample holds some 250,000 clones, and roughly nine tenths of those were seen once. The top ten clones comprise roughly 1.2% of the sample. The material sequenced was PBMCs or T cells enriched from blood (not recorded which). The source is a human donor in a cohort exposed to, infected with or recovered from COVID-19 (not recorded which). The donor label of this sample is uncertain.

The V call is TRBV7-3, the J call TRBJ2-3; D possibly corresponds to TRBD2 (7 bases). This CDR3 comprises 15 residues. V dropped 3 bases and J dropped 6 bases, with 16 bases sitting between them. Germline lookup yields CDR1 SGHTA and CDR2 FQGTGA. The CDR3 sequence: CASSFTGREGDTQYF. CDR3 DNA sequence: TGTGCCAGCAGCTTTACAGGGAGGGAGGGGGATACGCAGTATTTT.

V usage is TRBV6-1 and J usage is TRBJ2-7, with 7 positions matching TRBD1. The V and J ends lost 0 bases and 0 bases, in that order; junction bases with no gene match: 5. CDR1 is MNHNS and CDR2 is SASEGT in the germline V gene. This CDR3 comprises 16 residues. CDR3 loop: CASSEAPGQNSYEQYF. CDR3 DNA: TGTGCCAGCAGTGAAGCGCCGGGACAGAACTCCTACGAGCAGTACTTC.

The chain joins TRBV27 to TRBJ1-4, with D hard to call. V was trimmed by 3 bases and J by 5 bases, leaving 10 bases between them. Germline loops: CDR1 MNHEY, CDR2 SMNVEV (reference sequence). The CDR3 has 14 residues. CDR3 residues: CASSLWASNEKLFF. The CDR3 DNA is TGTGCCAGCAGTTTGTGGGCTTCGAATGAAAAACTGTTTTTT.

The chain carries TRBV11-2 and TRBJ2-7; possible D gene TRBD2, 6 bases. The germline CDR1 and CDR2 sequences are SGHAT and FQNNGV. There are 13 residues in the CDR3. With 5 bases removed from V and 3 bases from J, the gap between germline ends came to 11 bases. In DNA form, the CDR3 reads TGTGCCAGCAGCCTTGGGACTCTCTACGAGCAGTACTTC. This encodes CASSLGTLYEQYF.

The CDR3: CASSFSGGHYNEQFF. CDR3 sequence (DNA): TGTGCCAGCAGCTTCAGCGGGGGCCACTACAATGAGCAGTTCTTC. The chain has TRBV7-9 and TRBJ2-1, with 8 bases that match TRBD2. V dropped 3 bases and J dropped 3; count of bases not matched to a gene: 4. The germline CDR1 and CDR2 sequences are SEHNR and FQNEAQ (reference sequence). This CDR3 is built from 15 residues.

V and J are TRBV5-1 and TRBJ2-4, with no clear D. Germline V gene lookup returns CDR1 SGHRS and CDR2 YFSETQ. There are 16 residues in the CDR3. V was pared by 3 bases and J by 0 bases, with 13 bases between. CDR3 coding DNA: TGCGCCAGCAGCTGGTCTAGTGCTAAAGCCAAAAACATTCAGTACTTC. This translates into CASSWSSAKAKNIQYF.

The rearrangement joins TRBV5-4 to TRBJ1-5; unclear D gene. The CDR3 totals 15 residues. Trimming took off 2 bases at V and 3 bases at J, with 12 bases between the two ends. Germline lookup yields CDR1 SGHNT and CDR2 YYREEE (reference sequence). This chain's CDR3 is CASSFSPPFNQPQHF. The CDR3, as DNA: TGTGCCAGCAGCTTCTCCCCTCCGTTCAATCAGCCCCAGCATTTT.

The chain employs TRBV4-3 and TRBJ2-3; TRBD1 matches at 7 bases. CDR1 and CDR2 from the germline V gene are LGHNA and YSLEER. Unmatched junction bases numbered 15, after V lost 1 base and J lost 5 bases. The CDR3 covers 18 residues. The CDR3: CASSQGGYRGAKGDTQYF. For the CDR3, the DNA is TGCGCCAGCAGCCAAGGGGGTTACAGGGGAGCAAAGGGAGATACGCAGTATTTT.

The chain recombines TRBV12-3 or TRBV12-4 with TRBJ2-3; no definite D call. The CDR3 has 13 residues. Trimming left V 0 bases short and J 2 bases short, with 3 bases between. CDR3 sequence reads: CASSLALTDTQYF. The CDR3 DNA reads as TGTGCCAGCAGTTTAGCCCTCACAGATACGCAGTATTTT.

This clone was seen only once. J is TRBJ1-3 and V is TRBV24-1, with 8 bases that match TRBD1. Germline V gene sequence: CDR1 KGHDR, CDR2 SFDVKD. The length of the CDR3 is 16 residues. J gave up 3 bases and V 4 bases, and 7 bases lay outside the gene matches. CDR3 nucleotide sequence: TGTGCCACCAGTGAGTTGGACAGGGTTAGTGGAAACACCATATATTTT. Encoded protein: CATSELDRVSGNTIYF.

CDR3 sequence: CASSLGLAAYNEQFF. DNA for the CDR3: TGTGCCAGCAGCCTTGGACTAGCGGCTTACAATGAGCAGTTCTTC. The V gene is TRBV9, the J gene TRBJ2-1; 10 bases align to TRBD2. CDR3 length: 15 amino acids. Germline V gene lookup returns CDR1 SGDLS and CDR2 YYNGEE. Trimming at V came to 4 bases and at J to 4 bases, leaving 5 bases not matched to a gene.